This T cell receptor (beta chain) was retrieved from a study of post-analysis software for immune sequencing data. CDR3 size: 11 residues. The V end was cut by 6 bases, the J end by 3 bases, with 6 bases between. Germline-derived CDR1 and CDR2 are MDHEN and SYDVKM. Prepared TCR beta cDNA libraries contained unique molecular identifiers. TCRdb independently ran MiXCR on the PCR reads; one entry per CDR3 protein. The sample carries about 200,000 distinct CDR3 sequences, about 30% recorded once. Concerning this clonotype: Its antigen remains unidentified. A clone one base away is much larger, so this may be a read error.

Study results and limitations: Among roughly 5 TRBV segments more frequent in patients than controls were TRBV5-6, TRBV5-1 and TRBV20-1.

Sequenced input: blood. The chain joins TRBV28 to TRBJ2-7; D remains unclear. The sequence was obtained from a girl aged 2-17 years with multiple sclerosis. Here the CDR3 reads CASRLRYEQYF. The CDR3 region has the DNA TGTGCCAGCAGGTTACGCTACGAGCAGTACTTC.